This TCR beta chain was obtained from a study of blood T cells in healthy people across ages. The CDR3 contains 16 residues. Germline V gene sequence: CDR1 SGHVS, CDR2 FNYEAQ. Trimming pared 1 base from V and 8 bases from J, leaving 20 bases between. Alongside a J-beta primer mix, a sample-barcoded 5' primer served in a second PCR lasting roughly 7 to 12 cycles. TCRdb recomputed calls from the 5' RACE reads with MiXCR, one row per CDR3 protein. Among under 1,000,000 distinct CDR3 sequences listed, about 47% were seen once. The rearrangement links TRBV7-6 to TRBJ1-2, with D possibly being TRBD1 (6 bases). Sample: blood. The clonotype originates from a man older than 75 in good health. DNA for the CDR3: TGTGCCAGCAGCTTAGAACCCCAGGGGCTTACTAAGGGCTACACCTTC. It encodes CASSLEPQGLTKGYTF.